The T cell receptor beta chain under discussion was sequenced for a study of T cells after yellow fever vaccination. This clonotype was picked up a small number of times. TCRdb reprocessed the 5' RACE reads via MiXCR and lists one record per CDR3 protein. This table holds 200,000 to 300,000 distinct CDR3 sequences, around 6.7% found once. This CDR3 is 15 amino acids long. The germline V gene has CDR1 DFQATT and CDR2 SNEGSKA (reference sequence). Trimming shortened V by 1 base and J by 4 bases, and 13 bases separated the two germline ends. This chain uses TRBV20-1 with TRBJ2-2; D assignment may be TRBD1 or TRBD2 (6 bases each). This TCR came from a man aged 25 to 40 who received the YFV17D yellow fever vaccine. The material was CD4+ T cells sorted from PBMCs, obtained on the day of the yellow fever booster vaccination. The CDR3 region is CSARVPGAGTGELFF. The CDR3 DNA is TGCAGTGCTAGAGTCCCGGGGGCGGGCACCGGGGAGCTGTTTTTT.